This TCR beta chain comes out of a study of cytomegalovirus exposure and HLA in healthy donors. Libraries were prepared by immunoSEQ multiplex PCR; TCRdb keeps only in-frame clonotypes and omits some of them. The repertoire holds 150,000 to 200,000 clones, with roughly 82% as singletons. This TCR was sampled from a woman between 18 and 30 years old in good health and CMV-seronegative. The sequencing input was PBMCs.

Here the CDR3 reads CASSLGLTYSNQPQHF. DNA of the CDR3: TGTGCCAGCAGCTTGGGTCTTACTTATAGCAATCAGCCCCAGCATTTT. The rearrangement links TRBV5-6 to TRBJ1-5; D remains ambiguous. The length of the CDR3 is 16 residues. Trimming pared 0 bases from V and 0 bases from J, leaving 10 bases between. CDR1 and CDR2 from the germline V gene are SGHDT and YYEEEE.